This T cell receptor (beta chain) was recovered during a study of beta chain features in type 1 diabetes. Study outcomes and limitations: cDNA-based reads could over-represent cells with high TCR expression. Diminished insertions and augmented deletions at VDJ junctions characterized type 1 diabetes patients.

Sorted populations all had greater than 95% purity. cDNA synthesis used the whole RNA isolate, giving expressed TCRB sequences. The read count averaged roughly 4 million across naive, central memory and regulatory T cell samples. TCRdb's copy holds only in-frame clones and misses some; the assay was immunoSEQ multiplex PCR. The table includes roughly 610,000 clones, 15% to 18% detected once. About this clone: No antigen is known for it.

The V segment lost 1 base and the J segment 4 bases; nucleotides outside the gene matches: 15. From germline, CDR1 is LGHNA and CDR2 YSLEER. This CDR3 spans 19 amino acids. The rearrangement joins TRBV4-3 to TRBJ2-3; TRBD2 agrees at 9 bases. The sequence came from a man between 18 and 35 years old in good health. Sequenced material: naive CD4+ T cells from blood. This chain's CDR3 is CASSQGAGPAGGPSDTQYF. The CDR3 DNA sequence: TGCGCCAGCAGCCAAGGGGCCGGGCCGGCGGGGGGGCCTTCAGATACGCAGTATTTT.